The rows below give T cell receptor beta chains drawn from one sample of a study of T cell responses to AZD1222 COVID-19 vaccine. The repertoire was sequenced with immunoSEQ multiplex PCR; TCRdb's copy has only in-frame clones and lacks some. The sample lists approximately 99,000 clones; roughly 84% were seen once. The source material was peripheral blood, sampled on day 0 of AZD1222 vaccination. These receptors all stem from an adult in good health. CDR3s include the opening cysteine and the closing phenylalanine or tryptophan. Fields, in order: clone size, V gene, D gene, J gene, CDR3 protein, CDR3 DNA. The D gene is left open where the match is weak. Clone size appears in some rows only: once, few, many, or a class for an expanded clone.

clone size: -; V gene: TRBV28; D gene: TRBD1; J gene: TRBJ1-5; CDR3 protein: CASSFLRRDRSNQPQHF; CDR3 DNA: TGTGCCAGCAGTTTCCTCAGGCGGGACAGAAGCAATCAGCCCCAGCATTTT
clone size: -; V gene: TRBV9; D gene: -; J gene: TRBJ2-3; CDR3 protein: CASSPLVTDTQYF; CDR3 DNA: TGTGCCAGCAGCCCCTTGGTCACAGATACGCAGTATTTT
clone size: -; V gene: TRBV20-1; D gene: -; J gene: TRBJ1-6; CDR3 protein: CSARDPASLHF; CDR3 DNA: TGCAGTGCTAGAGATCCGGCCTCCCTCCACTTT
clone size: -; V gene: TRBV7-8; D gene: -; J gene: TRBJ1-1; CDR3 protein: CASSPPMNTEAFF; CDR3 DNA: TGTGCCAGCAGCCCTCCCATGAACACTGAAGCTTTCTTT
clone size: -; V gene: TRBV10-1; D gene: TRBD2; J gene: TRBJ2-1; CDR3 protein: CASTPQRGALDEQFF; CDR3 DNA: TGCGCCAGCACCCCTCAGCGGGGGGCCTTAGATGAGCAGTTCTTC
clone size: -; V gene: TRBV18; D gene: TRBD2; J gene: TRBJ2-7; CDR3 protein: CASSVGGAGNEQYF; CDR3 DNA: TGTGCCAGCTCCGTCGGGGGGGCCGGGAACGAGCAGTACTTC
clone size: once; V gene: TRBV5-6; D gene: -; J gene: TRBJ1-6; CDR3 protein: CASSLGANSYNSPLHF; CDR3 DNA: TGTGCCAGCAGCTTGGGGGCGAACTCCTATAATTCACCCCTCCACTTT
clone size: -; V gene: TRBV19; D gene: -; J gene: TRBJ1-1; CDR3 protein: CASSPRPSQGNTEAFF; CDR3 DNA: TGTGCCAGTAGTCCCCGGCCCTCCCAAGGGAACACTGAAGCTTTCTTT
clone size: -; V gene: TRBV6-2/TRBV6-3; D gene: -; J gene: TRBJ1-2; CDR3 protein: CASSLDPYGYTF; CDR3 DNA: TGTGCCAGCAGCCTAGATCCTTATGGCTACACCTTC
clone size: -; V gene: TRBV29-1; D gene: -; J gene: TRBJ2-3; CDR3 protein: CSVESDTQYF; CDR3 DNA: TGCAGCGTTGAATCCGACACGCAGTATTTT
clone size: -; V gene: TRBV30; D gene: -; J gene: TRBJ1-6; CDR3 protein: CAWSLGAWDDNSPLHF; CDR3 DNA: TGTGCCTGGAGTCTGGGAGCCTGGGATGATAATTCACCCCTCCACTTT
clone size: -; V gene: TRBV7-9; D gene: -; J gene: TRBJ2-2; CDR3 protein: CASSLDISPTGELFF; CDR3 DNA: TGTGCCAGCAGCTTAGATATATCCCCCACCGGGGAGCTGTTTTTT
clone size: -; V gene: TRBV11-1; D gene: -; J gene: TRBJ1-1; CDR3 protein: CASSRDRPTEAFF; CDR3 DNA: TGTGCCAGCAGCCGCGACAGGCCTACTGAAGCTTTCTTT
clone size: once; V gene: TRBV7-2; D gene: TRBD2; J gene: TRBJ2-7; CDR3 protein: CASSFFLGGGSYEQYF; CDR3 DNA: TGTGCCAGCAGCTTCTTCCTTGGGGGGGGCTCCTACGAGCAGTACTTC
clone size: -; V gene: TRBV5-8; D gene: -; J gene: TRBJ2-1; CDR3 protein: CASSSAGYNEQFF; CDR3 DNA: TGTGCCAGCAGCTCCGCGGGGTACAATGAGCAGTTCTTC
clone size: -; V gene: TRBV11-2; D gene: -; J gene: TRBJ1-4; CDR3 protein: CASSPPGRLNEKLFF; CDR3 DNA: TGTGCCAGCAGCCCCCCCGGGCGGCTTAATGAAAAACTGTTTTTT
clone size: few; V gene: TRBV15; D gene: -; J gene: TRBJ2-7; CDR3 protein: CATSTPGTGGDEQYF; CDR3 DNA: TGTGCCACCAGCACCCCGGGGACCGGAGGAGACGAGCAGTACTTC
clone size: once; V gene: TRBV6-5; D gene: -; J gene: TRBJ2-1; CDR3 protein: CASTEGGRDEQFF; CDR3 DNA: TGTGCCAGCACCGAAGGGGGGAGGGATGAGCAGTTCTTC
clone size: -; V gene: TRBV6-6; D gene: -; J gene: TRBJ1-1; CDR3 protein: CASSYPTNTEAFF; CDR3 DNA: TGTGCCAGCAGTTACCCGACCAACACTGAAGCTTTCTTT
clone size: -; V gene: TRBV5-1; D gene: TRBD2; J gene: TRBJ2-5; CDR3 protein: CASSFTSANPRETQYF; CDR3 DNA: TGCGCCAGCAGCTTTACTAGCGCGAACCCCAGGGAGACCCAGTACTTC
clone size: -; V gene: TRBV9; D gene: -; J gene: TRBJ1-6; CDR3 protein: CASSLGPFDSPLHF; CDR3 DNA: TGTGCCAGCAGCCTGGGACCGTTTGATTCACCCCTCCACTTT
clone size: -; V gene: TRBV6-5; D gene: -; J gene: TRBJ2-7; CDR3 protein: CASSYSFTRAHYEQYF; CDR3 DNA: TGTGCCAGCAGTTACTCCTTTACACGGGCACATTACGAGCAGTACTTC
clone size: -; V gene: TRBV29-1; D gene: -; J gene: TRBJ1-6; CDR3 protein: CSVETGYNSPLHF; CDR3 DNA: TGCAGCGTTGAGACAGGCTATAATTCACCCCTCCACTTT
clone size: -; V gene: TRBV9; D gene: -; J gene: TRBJ2-2; CDR3 protein: CASSPTLGAGELFF; CDR3 DNA: TGTGCCAGCAGCCCGACCCTCGGGGCCGGGGAGCTGTTTTTT
clone size: -; V gene: TRBV6-5; D gene: -; J gene: TRBJ1-1; CDR3 protein: CASSYDRQNTEAFF; CDR3 DNA: TGTGCCAGCAGTTACGACAGGCAGAACACTGAAGCTTTCTTT
clone size: once; V gene: TRBV2; D gene: -; J gene: TRBJ1-3; CDR3 protein: CASSVGVPSGNTIYF; CDR3 DNA: TGTGCCAGCAGTGTTGGGGTGCCCTCTGGAAACACCATATATTTT
clone size: -; V gene: TRBV10-3; D gene: TRBD2; J gene: TRBJ2-3; CDR3 protein: CAISEYQLGGEDTQYF; CDR3 DNA: TGTGCCATCAGTGAATATCAATTGGGGGGGGAAGATACGCAGTATTTT
clone size: -; V gene: TRBV28; D gene: TRBD1; J gene: TRBJ1-2; CDR3 protein: CASTRNGGTDRAFNTF; CDR3 DNA: TGTGCCAGCACCAGAAACGGGGGAACAGACAGGGCTTTTAACACCTTC
clone size: -; V gene: TRBV15; D gene: -; J gene: TRBJ1-5; CDR3 protein: CATSFRMGNQPQHF; CDR3 DNA: TGTGCCACCAGCTTCCGCATGGGTAATCAGCCCCAGCATTTT
clone size: -; V gene: TRBV6-1; D gene: -; J gene: TRBJ1-5; CDR3 protein: CASSEGGFSNQPQHF; CDR3 DNA: TGTGCCAGCAGTGAAGGGGGGTTTAGCAATCAGCCCCAGCATTTT
clone size: -; V gene: TRBV5-6; D gene: TRBD2; J gene: TRBJ2-2; CDR3 protein: CASSFVLAGPGELFF; CDR3 DNA: TGTGCCAGCAGCTTTGTACTAGCGGGGCCCGGGGAGCTGTTTTTT
clone size: -; V gene: TRBV6-5; D gene: -; J gene: TRBJ1-5; CDR3 protein: CASSYPQQGSNQPQHF; CDR3 DNA: TGTGCCAGCAGTTACCCTCAACAGGGTAGCAATCAGCCCCAGCATTTT
clone size: -; V gene: TRBV4-2; D gene: -; J gene: TRBJ2-2; CDR3 protein: CASSQVGDGTGELFF; CDR3 DNA: TGTGCCAGCAGCCAAGTAGGGGATGGGACCGGGGAGCTGTTTTTT
clone size: -; V gene: TRBV6-5; D gene: TRBD1; J gene: TRBJ2-7; CDR3 protein: CASSLGTGYDSYEQYF; CDR3 DNA: TGTGCCAGCAGTTTGGGGACAGGATACGACTCCTACGAGCAGTACTTC
clone size: -; V gene: TRBV30; D gene: TRBD1; J gene: TRBJ1-1; CDR3 protein: CAWRTGTVNTEAFF; CDR3 DNA: TGTGCCTGGAGAACCGGGACAGTGAACACTGAAGCTTTCTTT
clone size: -; V gene: TRBV29-1; D gene: TRBD1; J gene: TRBJ2-7; CDR3 protein: CSARQTGVEQYF; CDR3 DNA: TGCAGCGCCAGACAAACAGGGGTCGAGCAGTACTTC
clone size: -; V gene: TRBV6-2/TRBV6-3; D gene: -; J gene: TRBJ1-5; CDR3 protein: CASIPGGAAYSNQPQHF; CDR3 DNA: TGTGCCAGCATCCCCGGCGGCGCAGCTTATAGCAATCAGCCCCAGCATTTT
clone size: -; V gene: TRBV28; D gene: -; J gene: TRBJ1-2; CDR3 protein: CASSLNYYGYTF; CDR3 DNA: TGTGCCAGCAGTTTGAATTACTATGGCTACACCTTC
clone size: -; V gene: TRBV12-5; D gene: -; J gene: TRBJ2-7; CDR3 protein: CAVGLRELSDEQYF; CDR3 DNA: TGTGCGGTAGGGCTCCGGGAATTATCGGACGAGCAGTACTTC
clone size: -; V gene: TRBV11-2; D gene: TRBD2; J gene: TRBJ2-1; CDR3 protein: CASSNRGGLYNEQFF; CDR3 DNA: TGTGCCAGCAGCAATCGGGGGGGCCTGTACAATGAGCAGTTCTTC
clone size: -; V gene: TRBV19; D gene: -; J gene: TRBJ1-5; CDR3 protein: CASIPAGGQPQHF; CDR3 DNA: TGTGCCAGTATCCCTGCGGGTGGACAGCCCCAGCATTTT
clone size: -; V gene: TRBV6-5; D gene: -; J gene: TRBJ2-2; CDR3 protein: CASSREIGELFF; CDR3 DNA: TGTGCCAGCAGTAGGGAGATCGGGGAGCTGTTTTTT
clone size: -; V gene: TRBV5-8; D gene: -; J gene: TRBJ2-2; CDR3 protein: CASSLVGGLSRTGELFF; CDR3 DNA: TGTGCCAGCAGCTTGGTGGGTGGCCTATCAAGGACCGGGGAGCTGTTTTTT
clone size: -; V gene: TRBV5-1; D gene: -; J gene: TRBJ2-3; CDR3 protein: CASSKDGGWDTQYF; CDR3 DNA: TGCGCCAGCAGCAAGGACGGCGGTTGGGATACGCAGTATTTT
clone size: -; V gene: TRBV30; D gene: -; J gene: TRBJ1-1; CDR3 protein: CAFTGNEAFF; CDR3 DNA: TGTGCCTTTACAGGGAATGAAGCTTTCTTT
clone size: -; V gene: TRBV2; D gene: -; J gene: TRBJ2-6; CDR3 protein: CASSELGRVFGANVLTF; CDR3 DNA: TGTGCCAGCAGTGAGTTGGGCAGGGTCTTTGGGGCCAACGTCCTGACTTTC
clone size: -; V gene: TRBV5-1; D gene: TRBD1; J gene: TRBJ2-1; CDR3 protein: CASSLVETGWSNEQFF; CDR3 DNA: TGCGCCAGCAGCTTGGTTGAGACAGGGTGGTCCAATGAGCAGTTCTTC
clone size: -; V gene: TRBV28; D gene: -; J gene: TRBJ2-4; CDR3 protein: CASSLVGSLAKNIQYF; CDR3 DNA: TGTGCCAGCAGTTTAGTGGGCAGTCTAGCCAAAAACATTCAGTACTTC
clone size: -; V gene: TRBV5-4; D gene: TRBD1; J gene: TRBJ2-7; CDR3 protein: CASSLRGTDEQYF; CDR3 DNA: TGTGCCAGCAGCCTCAGGGGGACAGACGAGCAGTACTTC
clone size: -; V gene: TRBV3-1/TRBV3-2; D gene: -; J gene: TRBJ2-1; CDR3 protein: CASSQSTLLVPFF; CDR3 DNA: TGTGCCAGCAGCCAAAGTACCCTACTGGTTCCGTTCTTC
clone size: -; V gene: TRBV19; D gene: -; J gene: TRBJ2-1; CDR3 protein: CASSIPPGWQFF; CDR3 DNA: TGTGCCAGTAGTATACCGCCCGGCTGGCAGTTCTTC
clone size: -; V gene: TRBV7-9; D gene: -; J gene: TRBJ1-2; CDR3 protein: CASSLAGFNYGYTF; CDR3 DNA: TGTGCCAGCAGCTTAGCGGGGTTCAACTATGGCTACACCTTC
clone size: -; V gene: TRBV5-1; D gene: -; J gene: TRBJ1-1; CDR3 protein: CASRTQARQANTEAFF; CDR3 DNA: TGCGCCAGCAGGACCCAGGCACGACAGGCGAACACTGAAGCTTTCTTT
clone size: -; V gene: TRBV29-1; D gene: TRBD1; J gene: TRBJ1-5; CDR3 protein: CSVQGADDSNQPQHF; CDR3 DNA: TGCAGCGTTCAGGGGGCAGACGATAGCAATCAGCCCCAGCATTTT
clone size: -; V gene: TRBV28; D gene: -; J gene: TRBJ1-6; CDR3 protein: CASSLDSLTSSYNSPLHF; CDR3 DNA: TGTGCCAGCAGTTTGGACAGCTTGACAAGCTCCTATAATTCACCCCTCCACTTT
clone size: few; V gene: TRBV12-3/TRBV12-4; D gene: -; J gene: TRBJ1-2; CDR3 protein: CASRFSQGNGYTF; CDR3 DNA: TGTGCCAGCAGATTCTCCCAGGGGAATGGCTACACCTTC
clone size: -; V gene: TRBV9; D gene: TRBD1; J gene: TRBJ2-7; CDR3 protein: CASSVAGTGRLSEQYF; CDR3 DNA: TGTGCCAGCAGCGTAGCTGGGACAGGGCGTCTTAGCGAGCAGTACTTC
clone size: -; V gene: TRBV6-6; D gene: -; J gene: TRBJ1-6; CDR3 protein: CASSYRSGARDSPLHF; CDR3 DNA: TGTGCCAGCAGTTACCGTTCGGGGGCCAGGGATTCACCCCTCCACTTT
clone size: -; V gene: TRBV11-2; D gene: TRBD2; J gene: TRBJ2-1; CDR3 protein: CASSLDLASGGYNEQFF; CDR3 DNA: TGTGCCAGCAGCTTAGACTTGGCTAGCGGGGGCTACAATGAGCAGTTCTTC
clone size: -; V gene: TRBV9; D gene: TRBD1; J gene: TRBJ1-5; CDR3 protein: CASSVGQGGQPQHF; CDR3 DNA: TGTGCCAGCAGCGTAGGACAGGGTGGTCAGCCCCAGCATTTT